The T cell receptor beta chain described here comes from a study of shared clonotypes between healthy human individuals. Whole-study results and caveats: Naive CD4 clonotypes overlapped across a few donors at roughly 5.1%. Despite large depth, sorted-subset datasets appeared incompletely sequenced.

For this clone: Its antigen is not known.

Naive-designated CD8 cells lacked CD45RO, were positively enriched for CCR7, and omitted terminally differentiated effector memory CD45RA+ cells. Donors were Caucasian adults residing in Nashville, Tennessee, USA. About 30,000 T cell genomes, or approximately 0.2 ug DNA, went into the sorted-subset replicate PCRs. Sequencing used immunoSEQ multiplex PCR; TCRdb keeps in-frame clones, though not all of them. Here the sample spans about 820,000 clones, 80% to 95% being singletons. This CDR3 is 16 amino acids long. CDR1 and CDR2 from the germline V gene are MNHEY and SVGAGI. The J segment lost 6 bases and the V segment lost 2 bases, leaving 8 bases of the junction unmatched.

Sequencing was carried out using naive CD8+ T cells sorted from blood. The chain joins TRBV6-5 to TRBJ2-1; 9 bases fit TRBD2. The TCR sequence derives from a man aged 25 to 40 in good health. CDR3: CASSYGRGRVGNEQFF. The CDR3, as DNA: TGTGCCAGCAGTTACGGGCGCGGGAGGGTAGGCAATGAGCAGTTCTTC.